Each of the 12 T cell receptor beta chains below was sequenced from the same sample in a study of glioma-infiltrating T cells after dendritic cell vaccination. This table comes from immunoSEQ multiplex PCR, and its TCRdb copy is limited to in-frame clones, with some not included. The data contain fewer than 60,000 clones, over 75% of them seen just once; the ten biggest clones take up 5.3%. Time point reported: after dendritic cell vaccination, including at tumor progression/relapse. Sequencing was performed on blood, taken after dendritic cell vaccination. The receptors were gathered from a human donor with glioblastoma.

About this clone itself: One end of the junction fails to match germline, which may point to a read error. Other nucleotide sequences from this sample produce the same CDR3. The gene calls are TRBV6-1 and TRBJ2-2; either TRBD1 or TRBD2 may supply D (5 bases each). Germline V gives CDR1 MNHNS, CDR2 SASEGT. The CDR3 extends over 14 amino acids. CDR3 nucleotide sequence: TGCGCCAGCAGGGTCTCGGGGTACACCGGGGAGCTGTTTTTT. This sequence encodes CASRVSGYTGELFF.

The genes are TRBV5-6 and TRBJ1-1; the match to TRBD1 covers 9 bases. The CDR3 spans 17 residues. Per germline, CDR1 SGHDT and CDR2 YYEEEE. V was clipped by 3 bases and J by 0 bases; unmatched bases: 9. CDR3 sequence reads: CASSSPRDRAMNTEAFF. In DNA, the CDR3 is TGTGCCAGCAGCTCACCACGGGACAGGGCAATGAACACTGAAGCTTTCTTT.

The rearrangement joins TRBV30 to TRBJ2-3; TRBD1 aligns across 8 bases. This CDR3 has 13 amino acids. The V segment lost 7 bases and the J segment 4 bases; nucleotides outside the gene matches: 7. Germline V gene lookup returns CDR1 GTSNPN and CDR2 SVGIG (reference sequence). CDR3 sequence reads: CAFDRGPADTQYF. The CDR3 bases are TGTGCCTTCGACAGGGGTCCGGCAGATACGCAGTATTTT. The variable domain in full, completed from reference TRBV30 and TRBJ2-3, reads SQTIHQWPATLVQPVGSPLSLECTVEGTSNPNLYWYRQAAGRGLQLLFYSVGIGQISSEVPQNLSASRPQDRQFILSSKKLLLSDSGFYLCAFDRGPADTQYFGPGTRLTVL.

The rearrangement links TRBV6-1 to TRBJ2-5; 8 nucleotides agree with TRBD2. The junction had 6 bases not matched to a gene; V was cut back by 5 bases and J by 1 base. CDR1 and CDR2 (germline): MNHNS, SASEGT. The CDR3 covers 15 residues. CDR3 residues: CASSRSGISQETQYF. The CDR3 DNA follows: TGTGCCAGCAGTCGTAGCGGGATCAGCCAAGAGACCCAGTACTTC.

V usage is TRBV2 and J usage is TRBJ1-1; 8 nucleotides match TRBD1. The J segment lost 4 bases and the V segment lost 8 bases, leaving 12 bases of the junction unmatched. Germline CDR1 reads SNHLY; CDR2 reads FYNNEI. The CDR3 runs to 15 residues. CDR3 in amino acids: CASRGQALGPTEAFF. In DNA, the CDR3 is TGTGCCAGCCGGGGACAGGCTCTGGGCCCCACTGAAGCTTTCTTT.

The gene calls are TRBV7-2 and TRBJ2-6; D not certain. The CDR3 spans 17 residues. With 1 base removed from V and 2 bases from J, the gap between germline ends came to 12 bases. Germline CDR1 and CDR2: SGHTA and FQGNSA. CDR3 sequence: CASSLEYLVAGANVLTF. CDR3 bases: TGTGCCAGCAGCTTAGAATACTTGGTGGCTGGGGCCAACGTCCTGACTTTC.

The J gene is TRBJ2-7, the V gene TRBV30; TRBD2 might be the D (6 bases). This CDR3 spans 13 amino acids. Between the trimmed V and J ends, which lost 4 bases and 2 bases, there was a span of 12 bases. CDR1 and CDR2 from the germline V gene are GTSNPN and SVGIG (reference sequence). The DNA of the CDR3 is TGTGCCTGGATCCGGAGGGCCGCCTACGAGCAGTACTTC. Translating it yields CAWIRRAAYEQYF. Based on the CDR3 plus reference TRBV30 and TRBJ2-7, the full variable domain is SQTIHQWPATLVQPVGSPLSLECTVEGTSNPNLYWYRQAAGRGLQLLFYSVGIGQISSEVPQNLSASRPQDRQFILSSKKLLLSDSGFYLCAWIRRAAYEQYFGPGTRLTVT.

This clone has only a few counts. The chain carries TRBV10-3 and TRBJ2-3; 8 nucleotides agree with TRBD1. J was trimmed by 14 bases and V by 0 bases; bases with no gene match: 4. Germline CDR1 reads ENHRY; CDR2 reads SYGVKD. The CDR3 loop spans 12 amino acids. The CDR3: CAISESSGQGYF. CDR3 DNA: TGTGCCATCAGTGAGTCGTCAGGACAGGGGTATTTT.

CDR3 sequence reads: CASSVKRTISYNEQFF. The CDR3 DNA reads as TGTGCCAGCAGCGTCAAGCGGACGATCTCCTACAATGAGCAGTTCTTC. The chain recombines TRBV7-9 with TRBJ2-1; D is possibly TRBD2 (5 bases). CDR1 and CDR2 (germline): SEHNR, FQNEAQ (reference sequence). Trimming took 5 bases from V and 0 from J, leaving 14 bases between them. The CDR3 loop spans 16 amino acids.

The V and J genes are TRBV18 and TRBJ2-7, with 7 bases fitting TRBD1. The CDR3 has 14 amino acids. V was clipped by 3 bases and J by 4 bases; unmatched bases: 6. Germline values: CDR1 KGHSH, CDR2 LQKENI. As DNA, the CDR3 is TGTGCCAGCTCACCTGGGACAGAGAAATACGAGCAGTACTTC. This sequence encodes CASSPGTEKYEQYF.

The V and J genes are TRBV28 and TRBJ1-2; no firm D call. Deletions cut 5 bases from V and 0 bases from J, with 16 bases between. Germline-derived CDR1 and CDR2 are MDHEN and SYDVKM. The CDR3 consists of 16 residues. CDR3 DNA: TGTGCCAGCAGTCCCCCCCGTTATAAAACTAACTATGGCTACACCTTC. It codes for CASSPPRYKTNYGYTF.

There are a few counts of this clone. The chain couples TRBV27 to TRBJ1-5; 7 bases line up with TRBD1. In germline, CDR1 is MNHEY, CDR2 SMNVEV (reference sequence). J was trimmed by 2 bases and V by 2 bases; bases with no gene match: 12. The CDR3 sequence is 18 residues long. The CDR3 nucleotides read TGTGCCAGCAGTTTACCCCGCCGGAGGGGGCCAGGCAATCAGCCCCAGCATTTT. This translates into CASSLPRRRGPGNQPQHF.